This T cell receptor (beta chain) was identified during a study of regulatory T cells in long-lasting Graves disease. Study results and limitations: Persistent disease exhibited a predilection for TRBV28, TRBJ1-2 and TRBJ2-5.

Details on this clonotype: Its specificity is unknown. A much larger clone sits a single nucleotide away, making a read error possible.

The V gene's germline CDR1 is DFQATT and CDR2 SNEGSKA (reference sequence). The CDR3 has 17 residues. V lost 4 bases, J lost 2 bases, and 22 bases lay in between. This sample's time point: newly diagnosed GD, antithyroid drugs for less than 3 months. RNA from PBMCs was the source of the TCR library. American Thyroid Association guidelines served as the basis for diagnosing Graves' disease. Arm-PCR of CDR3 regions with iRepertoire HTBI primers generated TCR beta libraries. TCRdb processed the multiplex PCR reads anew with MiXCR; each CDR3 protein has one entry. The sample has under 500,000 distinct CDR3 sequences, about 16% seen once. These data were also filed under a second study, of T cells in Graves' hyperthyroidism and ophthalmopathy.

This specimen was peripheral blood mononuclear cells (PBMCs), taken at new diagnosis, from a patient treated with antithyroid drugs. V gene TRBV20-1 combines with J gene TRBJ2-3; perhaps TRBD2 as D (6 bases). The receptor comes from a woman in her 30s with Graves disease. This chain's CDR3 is CSAKGHPFGSYTDTQYF. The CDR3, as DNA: TGCAGTGCTAAAGGACATCCTTTCGGGAGCTACACAGATACGCAGTATTTT.